A selection of T cell receptor beta chains follows, all from one sample in a study of neoadjuvant anti-PD-1 for oral cavity cancer. Sequenced by immunoSEQ multiplex PCR; TCRdb stores in-frame clones only, minus some. Among approximately 15,000 clones listed, 65% to 80% were seen once. This specimen was PBMCs, taken after nivolumab (anti-PD-1) treatment. The receptors were sampled from a person aged 40 to 85 with oral cavity squamous cell carcinoma. The CDR3 runs from the conserved cysteine through the conserved F or W. A D gene is named only where the DNA matches it firmly. Only some rows state a clone size, as once, few, many or a class for expanded clones.

TRBJ1-2 TRBV7-9 . . CASSLGQETYGYTF TGTGCCAGCAGCTTAGGACAGGAGACCTATGGCTACACCTTC
TRBJ2-7 TRBV4-1 . . CASSQDLRGAEQYF TGCGCCAGCAGCCAAGATCTCAGGGGGGCAGAGCAGTACTTC
TRBJ2-1 TRBV5-4 . . CASSLGQGISYNEQFF TGTGCCAGCAGCTTGGGCCAGGGCATCTCCTACAATGAGCAGTTCTTC
TRBJ2-1 TRBV4-1 . TRBD2 CASSQGYGRSYNEQFF TGCGCCAGCAGCCAAGGGTACGGGAGGTCCTACAATGAGCAGTTCTTC
TRBJ1-3 TRBV9 . . CASSARGGSAGNTIYF TGTGCCAGCAGCGCACGAGGGGGTTCTGCCGGAAACACCATATATTTT
TRBJ1-5 TRBV6-1 . TRBD1 CASSEYWTGGNQPQHF TGTGCCAGCAGTGAGTACTGGACAGGCGGCAATCAGCCTCAGCATTTT
TRBJ2-7 TRBV11-2 . TRBD2 CASSPPVGPGTIHLEQYF TGTGCCAGCAGCCCCCCCGTAGGCCCCGGGACTATCCACTTGGAGCAGTACTTC
TRBJ1-5 TRBV27 . TRBD1 CASSPRTGSLNQPQHF TGTGCCAGCAGTCCGAGGACAGGGAGTCTCAATCAGCCCCAGCATTTT
TRBJ1-1 TRBV29-1 once . CSVGEQGSEAFF TGCAGCGTCGGTGAACAGGGAAGTGAAGCTTTCTTT
TRBJ1-1 TRBV6-5 . . CASSYSTGRTEAFF TGTGCCAGCAGTTACTCAACAGGGCGCACTGAAGCTTTCTTT
TRBJ1-5 TRBV10-3 . TRBD1 CAISDFGTGKDQPQHF TGTGCCATCAGTGATTTTGGGACAGGGAAGGATCAGCCCCAGCATTTT
TRBJ2-2 TRBV29-1 . . CSVEPHTGELFF TGCAGCGTTGAACCCCACACCGGGGAGCTGTTTTTT
TRBJ2-5 TRBV13 . . CASSLERGSRSETQYF TGTGCCAGCAGCTTAGAACGAGGGAGTCGCTCAGAGACCCAGTACTTC
TRBJ1-2 TRBV30 few . CAWSVLGYGYTF TGTGCCTGGAGTGTACTAGGTTATGGCTACACCTTC
TRBJ1-2 TRBV28 few . CASSYQGGDYGYTF TGTGCCAGCAGTTATCAGGGTGGGGACTATGGCTACACCTTC
TRBJ2-7 TRBV6-4 . . CASISRLEQYF TGTGCCAGCATTTCTCGGCTCGAGCAGTACTTC
TRBJ1-1 TRBV9 few TRBD1 CASSVQGQMNTEAFF TGTGCCAGCAGCGTGCAGGGACAGATGAACACTGAAGCTTTCTTT
TRBJ2-7 TRBV4-1 . TRBD2 CASSQDGLAGGAYEQYF TGCGCCAGCAGCCAAGATGGACTAGCGGGGGGGGCCTACGAGCAGTACTTC
TRBJ1-3 TRBV19 . . CASRGTGYGNTIYF TGTGCCAGTAGGGGCACGGGTTACGGAAACACCATATATTTT
TRBJ1-6 TRBV10-1 . . CASRGGGSYNSPLHF TGCGCCAGCAGAGGGGGGGGCTCCTATAATTCACCCCTCCACTTT
TRBJ2-3 TRBV11-2 . . CASSKDGELDTQYF TGTGCCAGCAGCAAGGACGGGGAGTTAGATACGCAGTATTTT
TRBJ1-2 TRBV5-4 . TRBD1 CASSSGTGFGGYTF TGTGCCAGCAGCTCCGGGACAGGGTTCGGTGGCTACACCTTC
TRBJ2-5 TRBV7-2 . . CASTQTLQETQYF TGTGCCAGCACCCAGACTCTCCAAGAGACCCAGTACTTC
TRBJ2-3 TRBV5-1 . . CASSPGPGSTDTQYF TGCGCCAGCAGCCCGGGCCCAGGTAGCACAGATACGCAGTATTTT
TRBJ2-5 TRBV11-3 . . CASSLDQETQYF TGTGCCAGCAGCTTAGACCAAGAGACCCAGTACTTC
TRBJ2-7 TRBV28 . TRBD2 CASSHGLASNYEQYF TGTGCCAGCAGCCACGGACTAGCGTCCAACTACGAGCAGTACTTC
TRBJ1-1 TRBV6-6 . . CASRKTFYTEAFF TGTGCCAGCAGAAAGACATTTTACACTGAAGCTTTCTTT
TRBJ2-1 TRBV30 . TRBD2 CAWSVLAGVHEQFF TGTGCCTGGAGTGTACTAGCGGGAGTTCATGAGCAGTTCTTC
TRBJ1-2 TRBV28 . . CASSFWRRQESNYGYTF TGTGCCAGCAGTTTTTGGCGTCGGCAGGAGAGTAACTATGGCTACACCTTC
TRBJ2-4 TRBV9 once TRBD2 CASSVLGLANIQYF TGTGCCAGCAGCGTACTCGGACTAGCCAACATTCAGTACTTC
TRBJ2-7 TRBV10-3 . TRBD1 CAISEVGTGDEQYF TGTGCCATCAGTGAGGTTGGGACAGGGGACGAGCAGTACTTC
TRBJ2-5 TRBV7-9 . TRBD2 CASSTTSGGETQYF TGTGCCAGCAGCACGACTAGCGGGGGGGAGACCCAGTACTTC
TRBJ1-6 TRBV5-6 . TRBD1 CASSLGQGNTPLHF TGTGCCAGCAGCTTGGGACAGGGAAATACCCCCCTCCACTTT
TRBJ2-1 TRBV11-2 . TRBD1 CASREGQGAKSEQFF TGTGCCAGCAGGGAGGGACAGGGGGCGAAAAGTGAGCAGTTCTTC
TRBJ2-5 TRBV2 once TRBD1 CASRRDSQETQYF TGTGCCAGCAGAAGGGACAGCCAAGAGACCCAGTACTTC
TRBJ2-3 TRBV27 . . CASSPQGGTQYF TGTGCCAGCAGTCCCCAGGGGGGTACGCAGTATTTT
TRBJ2-7 TRBV7-3 . TRBD1 CASSPTGQLYEQYF TGTGCCAGCAGCCCCACGGGACAGTTGTACGAGCAGTACTTC
TRBJ1-4 TRBV21-1 . . CASSNDTGEDWGAREATNEKLFF TGTGCCAGCAGCAATGACACTGGTGAGGATTGGGGGGCGCGGGAAGCAACTAATGAAAAACTGTTTTTT
TRBJ2-7 TRBV7-8 . TRBD2 CASRRSGRAQYEQYF TGTGCCAGCAGGCGTAGCGGGAGGGCCCAGTACGAGCAGTACTTC
TRBJ2-1 TRBV4-2 . . CASSQDLAPKREQFF TGTGCCAGCAGCCAAGATCTAGCCCCGAAGAGGGAGCAGTTCTTC
TRBJ1-4 TRBV5-1 few . CASSLYRPTNEKLFF TGCGCCAGCAGCTTGTACAGACCAACTAATGAAAAACTGTTTTTT
TRBJ2-5 TRBV7-6 . . CASSLRQGTQETQYF TGTGCCAGCAGCTTAAGGCAGGGCACTCAAGAGACCCAGTACTTC
TRBJ1-1 TRBV6-5 . . CASSWVGGTGAFF TGTGCCAGCAGTTGGGTGGGAGGAACCGGAGCTTTCTTT
TRBJ1-5 TRBV25-1 . TRBD1 CASSSGTGVNQPQHF TGTGCCAGCAGTTCCGGGACAGGGGTAAATCAGCCCCAGCATTTT
TRBJ1-6 TRBV9 . . CASSARAAGGNSPLHF TGTGCCAGCAGCGCCAGGGCGGCCGGGGGGAATTCACCCCTCCACTTT
TRBJ1-1 TRBV6-6 . . CASSYGGDTEAFF TGTGCCAGCAGTTACGGGGGGGACACTGAAGCTTTCTTT